This TCR beta chain was recorded in a study of early T cells in non-severe SARS-CoV-2 infection. Regarding the study as a whole: Anti-spike CD8 responses were favored by VDJdb matching, which missed private and CD4 specificities.

To note about this clonotype: The antigen remains undetermined.

Via MiXCR, TCRdb re-called the 5' RACE reads, giving one row per CDR3 protein. The data show about 77,000 distinct CDR3 sequences, less than 20% seen once. This TCR was recovered from an adult who was a healthcare worker with PCR-confirmed SARS-CoV-2 infection or an uninfected control (not recorded which). The sequencing input was whole blood.

The CDR3 here is CAWSVLPPGPYNEQFF. The CDR3 DNA is TGTGCCTGGAGTGTACTCCCCCCGGGCCCCTACAATGAGCAGTTCTTC. The rearrangement links TRBV30 to TRBJ2-1; no firm D call. The CDR3 sequence is 16 residues long. Germline assignment: CDR1 GTSNPN and CDR2 SVGIG (reference sequence). Trimming took 0 bases from V and 2 from J, leaving 14 bases between them.